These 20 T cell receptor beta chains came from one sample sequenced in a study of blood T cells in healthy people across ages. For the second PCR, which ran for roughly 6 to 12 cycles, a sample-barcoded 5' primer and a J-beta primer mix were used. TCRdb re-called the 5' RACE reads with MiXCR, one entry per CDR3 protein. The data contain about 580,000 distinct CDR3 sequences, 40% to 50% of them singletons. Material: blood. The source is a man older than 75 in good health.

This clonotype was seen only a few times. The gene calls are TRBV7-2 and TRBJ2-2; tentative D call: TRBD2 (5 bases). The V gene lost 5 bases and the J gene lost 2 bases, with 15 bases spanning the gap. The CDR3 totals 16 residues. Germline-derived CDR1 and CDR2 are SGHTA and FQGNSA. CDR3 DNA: TGTGCCAGCAGCCGGACGGCCGGAGGAAACACCGGGGAGCTGTTTTTT. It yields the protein CASSRTAGGNTGELFF.

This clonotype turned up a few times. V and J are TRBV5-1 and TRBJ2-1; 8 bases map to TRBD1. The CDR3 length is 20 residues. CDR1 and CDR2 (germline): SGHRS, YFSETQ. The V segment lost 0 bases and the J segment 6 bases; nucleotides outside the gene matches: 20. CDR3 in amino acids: CASSLVGSGGPTRRANEQFF. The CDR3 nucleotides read TGCGCCAGCAGCTTGGTGGGATCAGGGGGCCCAACAAGAAGAGCCAATGAGCAGTTCTTC.

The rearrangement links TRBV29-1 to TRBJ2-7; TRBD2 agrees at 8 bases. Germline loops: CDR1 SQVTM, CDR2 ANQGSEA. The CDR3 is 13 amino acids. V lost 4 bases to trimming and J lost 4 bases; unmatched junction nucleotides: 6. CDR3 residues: CSVGSGNLYEQYF. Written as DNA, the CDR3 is TGCAGCGTTGGTAGCGGGAATTTGTACGAGCAGTACTTC.

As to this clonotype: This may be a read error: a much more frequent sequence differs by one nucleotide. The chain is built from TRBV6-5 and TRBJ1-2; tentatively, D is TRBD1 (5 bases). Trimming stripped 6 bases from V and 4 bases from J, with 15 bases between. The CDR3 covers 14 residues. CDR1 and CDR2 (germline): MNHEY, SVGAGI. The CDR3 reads CASRRDGRSYGYTF. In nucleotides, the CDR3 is TGTGCCAGCAGGCGGGACGGCCGATCCTATGGCTACACCTTC.

The CDR3 reads CASRSTGTGANVLTF. The CDR3 nucleotides are TGTGCCAGCAGATCCACAGGGACCGGGGCCAACGTCCTGACTTTC. The V and J genes are TRBV27 and TRBJ2-6; possible D gene TRBD1, 6 bases. CDR1 is MNHEY, CDR2 SMNVEV, per germline (reference sequence). Trimming took off 6 bases at V and 4 bases at J, with 13 bases between the two ends. This CDR3 contains 15 residues.

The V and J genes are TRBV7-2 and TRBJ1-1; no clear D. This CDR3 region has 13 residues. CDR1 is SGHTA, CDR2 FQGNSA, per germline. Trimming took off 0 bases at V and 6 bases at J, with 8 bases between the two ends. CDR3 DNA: TGTGCCAGCAGCTTAGCTTTGACCGCTGAAGCTTTCTTT. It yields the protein CASSLALTAEAFF.

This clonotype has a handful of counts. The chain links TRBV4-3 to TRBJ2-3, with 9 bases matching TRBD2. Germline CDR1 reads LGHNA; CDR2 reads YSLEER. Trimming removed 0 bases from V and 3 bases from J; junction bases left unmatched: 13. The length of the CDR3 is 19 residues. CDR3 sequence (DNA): TGCGCCAGCAGCCAAGAGGCGAGCGGGAGGCCTACCAGAACAGATACGCAGTATTTT. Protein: CASSQEASGRPTRTDTQYF.

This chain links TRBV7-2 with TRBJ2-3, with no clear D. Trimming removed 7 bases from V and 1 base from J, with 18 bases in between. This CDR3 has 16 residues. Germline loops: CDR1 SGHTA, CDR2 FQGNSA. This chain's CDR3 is CASTVGPSPGTDTQYF. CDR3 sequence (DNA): TGTGCCAGCACCGTCGGACCGTCGCCAGGCACAGATACGCAGTATTTT.

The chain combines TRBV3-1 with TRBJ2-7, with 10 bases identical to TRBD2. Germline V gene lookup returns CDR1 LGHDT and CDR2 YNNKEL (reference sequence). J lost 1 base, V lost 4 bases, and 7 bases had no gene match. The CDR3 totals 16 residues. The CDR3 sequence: CASSLTGTSESYEQYF. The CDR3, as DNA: TGTGCCAGCAGCCTCACCGGGACTAGCGAGTCCTACGAGCAGTACTTC.

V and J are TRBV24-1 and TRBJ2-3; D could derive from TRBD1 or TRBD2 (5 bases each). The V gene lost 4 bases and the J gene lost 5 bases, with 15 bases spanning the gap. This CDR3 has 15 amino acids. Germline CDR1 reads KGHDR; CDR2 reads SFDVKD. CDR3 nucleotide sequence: TGTGCCACCAGTGAGGGGGTTGTGGCGGGAGATACGCAGTATTTT. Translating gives CATSEGVVAGDTQYF.

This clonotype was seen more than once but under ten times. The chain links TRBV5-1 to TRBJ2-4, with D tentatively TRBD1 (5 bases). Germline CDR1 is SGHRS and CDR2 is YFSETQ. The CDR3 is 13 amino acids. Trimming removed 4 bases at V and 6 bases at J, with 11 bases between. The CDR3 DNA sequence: TGCGCCAGCAGCCCAGGGCTCGGAAACATTCAGTACTTC. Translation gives CASSPGLGNIQYF. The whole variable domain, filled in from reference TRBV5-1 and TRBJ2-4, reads KAGVTQTPRYLIKTRGQQVTLSCSPISGHRSVSWYQQTPGQGLQFLFEYFSETQRNKGNFPGRFSGRQFSNSRSEMNVSTLELGDSALYLCASSPGLGNIQYFGAGTRLSVL.

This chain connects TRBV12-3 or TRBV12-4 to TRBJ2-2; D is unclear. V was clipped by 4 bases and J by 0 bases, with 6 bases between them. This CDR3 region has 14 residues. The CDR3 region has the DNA TGTGCCAGCAGTTCCCTGACGAACACCGGGGAGCTGTTTTTT. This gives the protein CASSSLTNTGELFF.

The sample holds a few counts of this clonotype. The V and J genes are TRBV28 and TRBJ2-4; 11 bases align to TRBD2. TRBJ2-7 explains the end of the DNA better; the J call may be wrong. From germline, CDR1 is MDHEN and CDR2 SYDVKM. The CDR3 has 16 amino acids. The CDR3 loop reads CASWGLAGGRGNEQYF. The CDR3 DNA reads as TGTGCCAGCTGGGGATTAGCGGGAGGGCGAGGGAACGAGCAGTACTTC.

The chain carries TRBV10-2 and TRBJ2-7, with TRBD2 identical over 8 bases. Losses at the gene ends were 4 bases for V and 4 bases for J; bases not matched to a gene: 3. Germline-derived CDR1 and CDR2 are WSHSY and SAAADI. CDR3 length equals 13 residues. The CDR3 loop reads CASSAAGVYEQYF. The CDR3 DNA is TGCGCCAGCAGTGCAGCGGGAGTATACGAGCAGTACTTC.

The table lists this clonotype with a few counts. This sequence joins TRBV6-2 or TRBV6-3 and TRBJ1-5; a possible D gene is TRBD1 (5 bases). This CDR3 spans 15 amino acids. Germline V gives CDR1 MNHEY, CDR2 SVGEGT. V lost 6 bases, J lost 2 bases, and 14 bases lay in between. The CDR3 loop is CASSRRGPGNQPQHF. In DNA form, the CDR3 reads TGTGCCAGCAGCAGGAGGGGACCCGGCAATCAGCCCCAGCATTTT.

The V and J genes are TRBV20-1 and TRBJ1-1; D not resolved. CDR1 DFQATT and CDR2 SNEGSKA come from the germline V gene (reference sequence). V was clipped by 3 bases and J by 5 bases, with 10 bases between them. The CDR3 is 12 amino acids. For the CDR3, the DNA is TGCAGTGCTAGGCGGGGTGGGACTGAAGCTTTCTTT. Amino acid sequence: CSARRGGTEAFF.

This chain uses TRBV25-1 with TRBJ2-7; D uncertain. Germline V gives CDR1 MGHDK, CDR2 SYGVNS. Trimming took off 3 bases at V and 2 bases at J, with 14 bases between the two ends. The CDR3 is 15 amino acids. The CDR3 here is CASSDMRLRTYEQYF. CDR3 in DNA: TGTGCCAGCAGTGATATGAGATTACGGACCTACGAGCAGTACTTC.

This CDR3 reads CSARRAGLNTEAFF. CDR3 coding DNA: TGCAGTGCTAGACGGGCAGGGCTGAACACTGAAGCTTTCTTT. The chain is built from TRBV20-1 and TRBJ1-1; weak D call: TRBD1 (5 bases). The CDR3 consists of 14 residues. Germline V lookup: CDR1 DFQATT, CDR2 SNEGSKA (reference sequence). V lost 2 bases to trimming and J lost 0 bases, with 10 bases between them.

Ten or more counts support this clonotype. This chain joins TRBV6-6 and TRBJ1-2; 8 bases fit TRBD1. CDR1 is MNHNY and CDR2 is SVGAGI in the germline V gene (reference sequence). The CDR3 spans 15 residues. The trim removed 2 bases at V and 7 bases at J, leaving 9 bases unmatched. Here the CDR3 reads CASSYVPAGGTGYTF. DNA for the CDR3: TGTGCCAGCAGTTACGTTCCGGCAGGGGGCACTGGCTACACCTTC.

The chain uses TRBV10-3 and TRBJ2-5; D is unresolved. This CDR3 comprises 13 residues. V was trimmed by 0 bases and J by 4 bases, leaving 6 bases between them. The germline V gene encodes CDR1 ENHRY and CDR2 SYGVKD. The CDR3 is CAISESGLETQYF. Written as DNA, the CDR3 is TGTGCCATCAGTGAGTCTGGTTTAGAGACCCAGTACTTC.